Listed below are T cell receptor beta chains from one sample, sequenced in a study of blood T cell repertoires in COVID-19. Data came from immunoSEQ multiplex PCR; TCRdb stores just in-frame clones and leaves some out. This table has fewer than 350,000 clones, about 90% appearing once. The sample comprised peripheral blood. All receptors derive from a woman aged 25 to 39 with COVID-19, enrolled during active disease. The CDR3 runs from the conserved cysteine through the conserved F or W. Each record gives: CDR3 DNA, CDR3 protein, clone size, D gene, J gene, V gene. The D gene is left open where the match is weak. Part of the rows lack a size; the others show once, few, many or a class for expanded clones.

DNA: TGCGCCAGCAGCTTGGCCGGGGTGTCAGATACGCAGTATTTT
CDR3: CASSLAGVSDTQYF
size: -
D: -
J: TRBJ2-3
V: TRBV5-1

DNA: TGTGCCAGCAGCCAAGATGGGGCCGGGACAGTCTCCTACGAGCAGTACTTC
CDR3: CASSQDGAGTVSYEQYF
size: -
D: TRBD1
J: TRBJ2-7
V: TRBV3-1/TRBV3-2

DNA: TGTGCCAGCACAAGCCCAGGCGTAACTAACTATGGCTACACCTTC
CDR3: CASTSPGVTNYGYTF
size: -
D: -
J: TRBJ1-2
V: TRBV6-5

DNA: TGTGCCAGCAGCAGGAGGGGTAGCGGGGCGGCACTCGAGCAGTACTTC
CDR3: CASSRRGSGAALEQYF
size: -
D: TRBD2
J: TRBJ2-7
V: TRBV7-9

DNA: TGTGCCAGCAGCCCAACGGGACTCAGCTACGAGCAGTACTTC
CDR3: CASSPTGLSYEQYF
size: once
D: -
J: TRBJ2-7
V: TRBV9

DNA: TGCGCCAGCAGCTTCTACGGGGGGGCAGGAGATACGCAGTATTTT
CDR3: CASSFYGGAGDTQYF
size: -
D: TRBD2
J: TRBJ2-3
V: TRBV5-1

DNA: TGTGCCAGCAGCTTCAGAGTGAGGGGGTACACTGAAGCTTTCTTT
CDR3: CASSFRVRGYTEAFF
size: -
D: -
J: TRBJ1-1
V: TRBV5-8

DNA: TGCGCCAGCAGCTTGACCGGACTAGCGGACTCCTACGAGCAGTACTTC
CDR3: CASSLTGLADSYEQYF
size: -
D: TRBD2
J: TRBJ2-7
V: TRBV5-1

DNA: TGTGCCGCGGGGGAGGGCAATCAGCCCCAGCATTTT
CDR3: CAAGEGNQPQHF
size: -
D: -
J: TRBJ1-5
V: TRBV15

DNA: TGTGCCAGCAGTTACCCGGGACAGGGAATAGCTTTCTTT
CDR3: CASSYPGQGIAFF
size: -
D: TRBD1
J: TRBJ1-1
V: TRBV6-5

DNA: TGTGCCAGCAGCCCGGGGGGAGGCATGAACACTGAAGCTTTCTTT
CDR3: CASSPGGGMNTEAFF
size: -
D: -
J: TRBJ1-1
V: TRBV6-4

DNA: TGCGCCAGCAGCTTCCGACAGGGTGGGCACAATGAGCAGTTCTTC
CDR3: CASSFRQGGHNEQFF
size: -
D: TRBD1
J: TRBJ2-1
V: TRBV5-1

DNA: TGTGCCACCAGCAGCCAGGGGGCTTCCTACAATGAGCAGTTCTTC
CDR3: CATSSQGASYNEQFF
size: -
D: TRBD1
J: TRBJ2-1
V: TRBV15

DNA: TGTGCCAGCGTCCACAGGGTAACGTTTTGGAGCAATCAGCCCCAGCATTTT
CDR3: CASVHRVTFWSNQPQHF
size: -
D: -
J: TRBJ1-5
V: TRBV28

DNA: TGCGCCAGCAGCTATGAGGGGGTCCAAGAGACCCAGTACTTC
CDR3: CASSYEGVQETQYF
size: -
D: -
J: TRBJ2-5
V: TRBV5-1

DNA: TGTGCCAGCAGCTTAGTGGTGATACGGAGTGTAAAACTGTTTTTT
CDR3: CASSLVVIRSVKLFF
size: -
D: -
J: TRBJ1-4
V: TRBV11-2

DNA: TGTGCCAGCAGTGAAGGGGGCCTCATAAAGCCCCAGCATTTT
CDR3: CASSEGGLIKPQHF
size: few
D: -
J: TRBJ1-5
V: TRBV6-1

DNA: TGTGCCAGCAGCGCCCCAACACTACTCCACGATGGCTACACCTTC
CDR3: CASSAPTLLHDGYTF
size: -
D: -
J: TRBJ1-2
V: TRBV9

DNA: TGCGCCAGCAGCTGGGACAGGGGGCGCACCGGGGAGCTGTTTTTT
CDR3: CASSWDRGRTGELFF
size: -
D: TRBD1
J: TRBJ2-2
V: TRBV5-1

DNA: TGCGCCAGCAGCCCGGGACAGCGTTACGAGCAGTACTTC
CDR3: CASSPGQRYEQYF
size: few
D: TRBD1
J: TRBJ2-7
V: TRBV5-1

DNA: TGTGCCAGCAGCCCACCCGGGACAGGGGAACGTGAGCAGTTCTTC
CDR3: CASSPPGTGEREQFF
size: -
D: TRBD1
J: TRBJ2-1
V: TRBV7-7

DNA: TGTGCCAGCAGCCGGCGGGGCGACGATCAGCCCCAGCATTTT
CDR3: CASSRRGDDQPQHF
size: -
D: -
J: TRBJ1-5
V: TRBV16

DNA: TGTGCCAGCGAAAAGGGTCAGGGGTACTACGAGCAGTACTTC
CDR3: CASEKGQGYYEQYF
size: once
D: -
J: TRBJ2-7
V: TRBV6-5

DNA: TGTGCCAGCAGTTTAAGGACCGATATTCCGGGGTCGTTC
CDR3: CASSLRTDIPGSF
size: -
D: -
J: TRBJ1-2
V: TRBV28

DNA: TGCGCCAGCAGCTTGGTCGGTGATGAAAAACTGTTTTTT
CDR3: CASSLVGDEKLFF
size: -
D: -
J: TRBJ1-4
V: TRBV5-1

DNA: TGTGCCATCAGTGAGGGGGGGACAGCCTCCCCCCTAGCCAAAAACATTCAGTACTTC
CDR3: CAISEGGTASPLAKNIQYF
size: -
D: -
J: TRBJ2-4
V: TRBV10-3

DNA: TGCAGCGTTGAGACAGGGACGTACGAGCAGTACTTC
CDR3: CSVETGTYEQYF
size: -
D: TRBD1
J: TRBJ2-7
V: TRBV29-1

DNA: TGTGCCAGCAGTTTGCAGAGAGGTCGAGCTGAAGCTTTCTTT
CDR3: CASSLQRGRAEAFF
size: -
D: -
J: TRBJ1-1
V: TRBV27

DNA: TGTGCCAGCAGCGTAGTCCCAGGGGAAGGTTCACCCCTCCACTTT
CDR3: CASSVVPGEGSPLHF
size: -
D: -
J: TRBJ1-6
V: TRBV9

DNA: TGTGCCAGCAGAAAAAGCGGGGGGGCCTACGAGCAGTACTTC
CDR3: CASRKSGGAYEQYF
size: -
D: TRBD2
J: TRBJ2-7
V: TRBV5-4

DNA: TGTGCCAGCAGCGACAGGGGAGGGATATACCAAGAGACCCAGTACTTC
CDR3: CASSDRGGIYQETQYF
size: -
D: -
J: TRBJ2-5
V: TRBV5-8

DNA: TGTGCCAGCAGGGCGGGTCGGGACTATCTCGTTACGCAGTATTTT
CDR3: CASRAGRDYLVTQYF
size: -
D: TRBD2
J: TRBJ2-3
V: TRBV2

DNA: TGTGCCAGCAGCGCAAGACAGGGGTTATCAGTCAGTTCGGGCAATGAGCAGTTCTTC
CDR3: CASSARQGLSVSSGNEQFF
size: -
D: TRBD1
J: TRBJ2-1
V: TRBV7-9

DNA: TGTGCTAGTGGCATACAGGGGGGCACAGATACGCAGTATTTT
CDR3: CASGIQGGTDTQYF
size: -
D: TRBD1
J: TRBJ2-3
V: TRBV12-5

DNA: TGTGCCAGTCGGACAGGAGGCTCTGGGGCCAACGTCCTGACTTTC
CDR3: CASRTGGSGANVLTF
size: -
D: TRBD1
J: TRBJ2-6
V: TRBV27

DNA: TGTGCCATCGGACTCGGGGCAACTAATGAAAAACTGTTTTTT
CDR3: CAIGLGATNEKLFF
size: many
D: -
J: TRBJ1-4
V: TRBV7-9

DNA: TGCGCCAGCAGCCCAACTAGCAAGCCGGCTCCAGATACGCAGTATTTT
CDR3: CASSPTSKPAPDTQYF
size: few
D: -
J: TRBJ2-3
V: TRBV4-1

DNA: TGTGCCAGCAGCTTAGTCAGGGGGCGCGAGACCGGGGAGCTGTTTTTT
CDR3: CASSLVRGRETGELFF
size: few
D: TRBD1
J: TRBJ2-2
V: TRBV7-9

DNA: TGCGCCAGCAGCTTGGGGGGGCTTAGCTCCTACGAGCAGTACTTC
CDR3: CASSLGGLSSYEQYF
size: once
D: -
J: TRBJ2-7
V: TRBV5-1

DNA: TGTGCCAGCAGCTATGTCCAGGGGGGTAAAGCTTTCTTT
CDR3: CASSYVQGGKAFF
size: -
D: TRBD1
J: TRBJ1-1
V: TRBV11-2